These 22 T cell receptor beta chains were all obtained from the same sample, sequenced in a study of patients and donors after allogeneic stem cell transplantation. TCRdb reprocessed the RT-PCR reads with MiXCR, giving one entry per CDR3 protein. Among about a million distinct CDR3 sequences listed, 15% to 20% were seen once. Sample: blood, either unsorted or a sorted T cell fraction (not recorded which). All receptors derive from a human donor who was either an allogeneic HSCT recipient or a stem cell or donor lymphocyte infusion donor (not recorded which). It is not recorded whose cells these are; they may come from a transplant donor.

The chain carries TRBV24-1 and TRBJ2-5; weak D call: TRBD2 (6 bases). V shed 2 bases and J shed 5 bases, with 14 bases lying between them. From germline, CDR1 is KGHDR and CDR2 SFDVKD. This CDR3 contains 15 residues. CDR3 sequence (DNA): TGTGCCACCAGTGATTCTGTACTAGCCCGGGAGACCCAGTACTTC. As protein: CATSDSVLARETQYF.

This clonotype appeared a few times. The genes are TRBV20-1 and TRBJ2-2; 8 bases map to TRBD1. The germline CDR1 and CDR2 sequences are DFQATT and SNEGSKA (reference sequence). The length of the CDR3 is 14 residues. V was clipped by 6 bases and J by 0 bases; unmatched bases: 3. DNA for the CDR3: TGCAGTGCAATACAGGGGGCGAACACCGGGGAGCTGTTTTTT. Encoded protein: CSAIQGANTGELFF.

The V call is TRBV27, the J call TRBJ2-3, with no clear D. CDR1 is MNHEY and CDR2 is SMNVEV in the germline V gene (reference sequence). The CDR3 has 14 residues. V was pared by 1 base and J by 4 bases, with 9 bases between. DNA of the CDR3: TGTGCCAGCAGTTTATATCCTCGGGCAGATACGCAGTATTTT. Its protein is CASSLYPRADTQYF.

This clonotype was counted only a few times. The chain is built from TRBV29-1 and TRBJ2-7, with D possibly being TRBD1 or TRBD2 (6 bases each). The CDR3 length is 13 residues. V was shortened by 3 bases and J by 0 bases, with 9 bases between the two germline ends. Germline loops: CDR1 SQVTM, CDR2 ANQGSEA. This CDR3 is CSVEEGGSYEQYF. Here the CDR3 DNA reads TGCAGCGTTGAGGAGGGGGGCTCCTACGAGCAGTACTTC.

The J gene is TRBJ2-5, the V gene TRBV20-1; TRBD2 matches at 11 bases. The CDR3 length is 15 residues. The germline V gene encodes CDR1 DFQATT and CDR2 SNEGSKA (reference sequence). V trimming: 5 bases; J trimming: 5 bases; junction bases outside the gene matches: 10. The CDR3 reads CSAYLTSGTSETQYF. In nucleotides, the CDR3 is TGCAGTGCTTACTTGACTAGCGGGACTTCCGAGACCCAGTACTTC.

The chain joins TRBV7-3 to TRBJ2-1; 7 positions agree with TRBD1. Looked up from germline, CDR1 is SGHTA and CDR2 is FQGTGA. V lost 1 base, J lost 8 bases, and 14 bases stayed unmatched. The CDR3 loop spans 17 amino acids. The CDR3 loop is CASSLNVGRGIVDEQFF. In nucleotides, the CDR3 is TGTGCCAGCAGCTTAAATGTGGGCAGGGGGATAGTCGATGAGCAGTTCTTC.

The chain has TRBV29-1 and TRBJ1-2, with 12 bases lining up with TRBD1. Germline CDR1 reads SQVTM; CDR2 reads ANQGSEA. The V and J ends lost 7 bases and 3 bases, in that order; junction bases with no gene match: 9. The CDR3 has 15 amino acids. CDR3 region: CSAVGTGGLDYGYTF. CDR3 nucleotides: TGCAGCGCTGTGGGGACAGGGGGCCTCGACTATGGCTACACCTTC.

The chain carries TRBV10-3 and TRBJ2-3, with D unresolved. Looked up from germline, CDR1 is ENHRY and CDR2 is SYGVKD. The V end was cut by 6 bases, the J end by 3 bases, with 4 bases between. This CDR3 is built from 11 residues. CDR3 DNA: TGTGCCATCAGATTGACAGATACGCAGTATTTT. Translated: CAIRLTDTQYF.

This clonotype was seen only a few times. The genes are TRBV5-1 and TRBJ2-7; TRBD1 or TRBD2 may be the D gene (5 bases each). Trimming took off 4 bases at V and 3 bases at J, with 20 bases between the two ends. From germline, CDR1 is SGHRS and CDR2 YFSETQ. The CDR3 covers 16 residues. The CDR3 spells CASSLGTHIGVYEQYF. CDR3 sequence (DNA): TGCGCCAGCAGCCTCGGGACCCACATTGGTGTCTACGAGCAGTACTTC. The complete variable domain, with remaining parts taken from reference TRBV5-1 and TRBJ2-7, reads KAGVTQTPRYLIKTRGQQVTLSCSPISGHRSVSWYQQTPGQGLQFLFEYFSETQRNKGNFPGRFSGRQFSNSRSEMNVSTLELGDSALYLCASSLGTHIGVYEQYFGPGTRLTVT.

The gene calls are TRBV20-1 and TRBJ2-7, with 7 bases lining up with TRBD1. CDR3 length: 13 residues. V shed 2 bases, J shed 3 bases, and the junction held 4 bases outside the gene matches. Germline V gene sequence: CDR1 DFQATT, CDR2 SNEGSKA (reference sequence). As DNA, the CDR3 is TGCAGTGCTAGACTCCGGGACAGCTACGAGCAGTACTTC. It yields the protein CSARLRDSYEQYF.

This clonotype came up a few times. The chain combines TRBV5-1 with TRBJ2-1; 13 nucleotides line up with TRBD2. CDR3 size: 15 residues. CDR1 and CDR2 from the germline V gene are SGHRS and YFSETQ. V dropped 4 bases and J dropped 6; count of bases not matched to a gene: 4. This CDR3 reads CASSPTSGRVNEQFF. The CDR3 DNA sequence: TGCGCCAGCAGCCCCACTAGCGGGAGGGTCAATGAGCAGTTCTTC.

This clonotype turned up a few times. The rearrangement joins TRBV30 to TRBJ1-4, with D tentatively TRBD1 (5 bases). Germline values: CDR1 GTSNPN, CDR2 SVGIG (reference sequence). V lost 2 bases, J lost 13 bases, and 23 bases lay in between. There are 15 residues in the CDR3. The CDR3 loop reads CAWSRGKGDLNPLFF. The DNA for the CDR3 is TGTGCCTGGAGTCGGGGGAAGGGAGACCTAAATCCACTGTTTTTT.

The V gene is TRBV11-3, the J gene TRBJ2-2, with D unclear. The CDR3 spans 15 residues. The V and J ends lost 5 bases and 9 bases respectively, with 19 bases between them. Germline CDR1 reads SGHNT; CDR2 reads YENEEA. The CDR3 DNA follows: TGTGCCAGCAGCCCGCGAACTATTGGGCGCCGGGAGCTGTTTTTT. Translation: CASSPRTIGRRELFF.

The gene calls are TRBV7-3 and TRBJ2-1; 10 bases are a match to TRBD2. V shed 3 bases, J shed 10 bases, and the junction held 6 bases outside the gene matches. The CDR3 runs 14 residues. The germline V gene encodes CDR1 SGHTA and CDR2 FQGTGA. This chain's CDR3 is CASSFSGGVREQFF. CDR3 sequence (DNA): TGTGCCAGCAGCTTCAGCGGGGGGGTTAGGGAGCAGTTCTTC.

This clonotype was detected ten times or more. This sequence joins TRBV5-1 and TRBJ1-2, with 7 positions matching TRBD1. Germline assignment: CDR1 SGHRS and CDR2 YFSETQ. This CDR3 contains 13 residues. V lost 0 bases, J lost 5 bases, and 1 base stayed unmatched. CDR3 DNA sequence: TGCGCCAGCAGCTTGGGGGACAGTTATGGCTACACCTTC. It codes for CASSLGDSYGYTF.

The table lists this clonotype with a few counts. The CDR3: CAWSQWTGRQETQYF. In DNA, the CDR3 is TGTGCCTGGAGTCAGTGGACAGGCCGTCAAGAGACCCAGTACTTC. The chain combines TRBV30 with TRBJ2-5; 7 bases line up with TRBD1. V shed 2 bases and J 2 bases; nucleotides not matched to a gene: 8. CDR3 length equals 15 residues. Germline values: CDR1 GTSNPN, CDR2 SVGIG (reference sequence).

The CDR3 is CASSNPTGTTEAFF. CDR3 nucleotide sequence: TGTGCCAGTAGTAACCCCACAGGGACCACTGAAGCTTTCTTT. This chain links TRBV19 with TRBJ1-1, with D perhaps TRBD1 (6 bases). V was clipped by 4 bases and J by 4 bases, with 13 bases between them. CDR1 LNHDA and CDR2 SQIVND come from the germline V gene (reference sequence). This CDR3 is built from 14 residues.

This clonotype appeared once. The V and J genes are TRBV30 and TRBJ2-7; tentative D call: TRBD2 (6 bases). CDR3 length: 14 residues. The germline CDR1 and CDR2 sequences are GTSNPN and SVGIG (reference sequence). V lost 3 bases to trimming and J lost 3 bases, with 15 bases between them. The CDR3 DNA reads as TGTGCCTGGAGCGTTACGGGACTGATCTACGAGCAGTACTTC. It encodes CAWSVTGLIYEQYF.

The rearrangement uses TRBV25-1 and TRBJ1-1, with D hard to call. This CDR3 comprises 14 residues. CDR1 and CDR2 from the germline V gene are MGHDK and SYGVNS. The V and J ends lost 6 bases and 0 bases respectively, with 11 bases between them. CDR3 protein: CASSVTGVNTEAFF. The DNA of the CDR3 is TGTGCCAGCAGCGTAACGGGCGTGAACACTGAAGCTTTCTTT.

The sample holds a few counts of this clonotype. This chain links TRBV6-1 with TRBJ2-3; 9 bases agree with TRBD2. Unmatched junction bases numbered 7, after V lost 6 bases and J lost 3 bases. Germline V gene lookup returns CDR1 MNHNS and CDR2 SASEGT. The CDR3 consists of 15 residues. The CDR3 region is CASRGTSTKTDTQYF. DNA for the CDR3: TGTGCCAGCAGGGGGACTAGCACTAAAACAGATACGCAGTATTTT.

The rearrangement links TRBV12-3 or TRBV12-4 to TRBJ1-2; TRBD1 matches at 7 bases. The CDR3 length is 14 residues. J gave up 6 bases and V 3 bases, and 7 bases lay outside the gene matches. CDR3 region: CASSFKGALNGYTF. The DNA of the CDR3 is TGTGCCAGCAGTTTTAAGGGGGCTCTAAATGGCTACACCTTC.

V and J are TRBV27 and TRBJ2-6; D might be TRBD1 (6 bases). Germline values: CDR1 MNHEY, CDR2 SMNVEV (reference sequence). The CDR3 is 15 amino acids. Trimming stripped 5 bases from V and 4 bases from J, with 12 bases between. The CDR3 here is CASSRPQGGANVLTF. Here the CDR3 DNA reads TGTGCCAGCAGTCGTCCACAGGGAGGGGCCAACGTCCTGACTTTC.